Listed here are 24 T cell receptor beta chains from one sample, sequenced in a study of a mutant IDH1 vaccine in newly diagnosed glioma. Time point indicated: week 47, end of study. Each vaccine dose was 300 ug of mutant IDH1 20-mer peptide, with topical imiquimod. The assay was immunoSEQ multiplex PCR, and TCRdb's table has in-frame clones only and misses some. This table holds tens of thousands of clones, less than 75% found once. For these receptors, no antigen is known. The sequencing used peripheral blood mononuclear cells (PBMCs), collected from a glioma patient whose treatment included an IDH1 peptide vaccine. Receptors were obtained from a man in his forties with glioma. Some clones in this sample may be carry-over from other donors' samples.

V usage is TRBV5-6 and J usage is TRBJ2-3; no firm D call. The germline gives CDR1 SGHDT, CDR2 YYEEEE. This CDR3 comprises 14 residues. Trimming left V 2 bases short and J 0 bases short, with 7 bases between. CDR3 sequence reads: CASSFRLSTDTQYF. The CDR3 DNA follows: TGTGCCAGCAGCTTCCGACTTAGCACAGATACGCAGTATTTT.

The chain recombines TRBV19 with TRBJ1-1; maybe TRBD1 (5 bases). Trimming removed 1 base at V and 0 bases at J, with 15 bases between. The germline gives CDR1 LNHDA, CDR2 SQIVND (reference sequence). The CDR3 has 17 residues. This CDR3 reads CASSIGGRGRVNTEAFF. CDR3 coding DNA: TGTGCCAGTAGTATAGGGGGCCGAGGCAGGGTGAACACTGAAGCTTTCTTT.

CDR3 DNA sequence: TGTGCCAGCAGCTTTCGGGTGGGGAGGGCTGACGAGCAGTACTTC. This gives the protein CASSFRVGRADEQYF. The chain carries TRBV5-6 and TRBJ2-7; 7 nucleotides match TRBD2. The germline CDR1 and CDR2 sequences are SGHDT and YYEEEE. The CDR3 covers 15 residues. J was trimmed by 5 bases and V by 2 bases; bases with no gene match: 10.

The chain employs TRBV2 and TRBJ2-7, with D perhaps matching TRBD2 (7 bases). This CDR3 has 14 residues. Germline CDR1 is SNHLY and CDR2 is FYNNEI. The V and J ends lost 5 bases and 3 bases respectively, with 14 bases between them. CDR3: CASSRAGEGYEQYF. CDR3 bases: TGTGCCAGCAGTCGTGCAGGGGAGGGCTACGAGCAGTACTTC.

The chain recombines TRBV27 with TRBJ2-7; the D gene could be TRBD1 or TRBD2 (6 bases each). This CDR3 comprises 14 residues. Germline CDR1 and CDR2: MNHEY and SMNVEV (reference sequence). The V and J ends lost 2 bases and 1 base respectively, with 9 bases between them. For the CDR3, the DNA is TGTGCCAGCAGTTTAACAGGGACTTCCTACGAGCAGTACTTC. This codes for CASSLTGTSYEQYF.

The chain recombines TRBV2 with TRBJ1-2; D might be TRBD1 (6 bases). Germline loops: CDR1 SNHLY, CDR2 FYNNEI. Trimming took 6 bases from V and 8 from J, leaving 16 bases between them. There are 13 residues in the CDR3. The DNA for the CDR3 is TGTGCCAGCAGCGCCTGGGGGGCGGGAGGCTACACCTTC. It encodes CASSAWGAGGYTF.

The chain joins TRBV5-1 to TRBJ2-7; D uncertain. The CDR3 sequence is 13 residues long. With 0 bases removed from V and 0 bases from J, the gap between germline ends came to 4 bases. CDR1 and CDR2 (germline): SGHRS, YFSETQ. This CDR3 is CASSLDFSYEQYF. The CDR3 DNA follows: TGCGCCAGCAGCTTGGACTTCTCCTACGAGCAGTACTTC.

This clone was detected only a few times. The chain uses TRBV2 and TRBJ1-5; D remains ambiguous. CDR1 is SNHLY, CDR2 FYNNEI, per germline. V was clipped by 1 base and J by 5 bases, with 9 bases between them. This CDR3 is built from 14 residues. CDR3 bases: TGTGCCAGCAGTGAAGACCGAAATGATCAGCCCCAGCATTTT. Amino acid sequence: CASSEDRNDQPQHF.

The CDR3 here is CAISLGTGSSNTDTQYF. CDR3 DNA: TGTGCCATCAGTCTAGGGACAGGATCTTCTAACACAGATACGCAGTATTTT. The chain recombines TRBV10-3 with TRBJ2-3; 8 nucleotides align to TRBD1. There are 17 residues in the CDR3. Germline lookup yields CDR1 ENHRY and CDR2 SYGVKD. V was pared by 5 bases and J by 2 bases, with 12 bases of the junction left unmatched.

The genes are TRBV7-9 and TRBJ1-1, with D tentatively TRBD1 (5 bases). V lost 8 bases and J lost 1, with 8 bases in between. Germline assignment: CDR1 SEHNR and CDR2 FQNEAQ (reference sequence). The CDR3 length is 12 residues. The CDR3 nucleotides read TGTGCCAGCGGGGCGTCGAACACTGAAGCTTTCTTT. It translates to CASGASNTEAFF. The variable domain in full, completed from reference TRBV7-9 and TRBJ1-1, reads DTGVSQNPRHKITKRGQNVTFRCDPISEHNRLYWYRQTLGQGPEFLTYFQNEAQLEKSRLLSDRFSAERPKGSFSTLEIQRTEQGDSAMYLCASGASNTEAFFGQGTRLTVV.

This rearrangement joins TRBV6-1 to TRBJ1-3; D is perhaps TRBD1 (5 bases). V was clipped by 7 bases and J by 3 bases, with 10 bases between them. The CDR3 has 13 amino acids. Per germline, CDR1 MNHNS and CDR2 SASEGT. CDR3 sequence: CASKAGVGNTIYF. CDR3 nucleotides: TGTGCCAGCAAGGCGGGGGTTGGAAACACCATATATTTT.

The chain is built from TRBV5-4 and TRBJ2-5; D possibly matches TRBD1 or TRBD2 (5 bases each). The germline gives CDR1 SGHNT, CDR2 YYREEE (reference sequence). The CDR3 contains 15 residues. V shed 0 bases and J shed 3 bases, with 12 bases lying between them. CDR3 bases: TGTGCCAGCAGCTTGGGGGGGATTGCGGAAGAGACCCAGTACTTC. Protein sequence: CASSLGGIAEETQYF.

V gene TRBV5-1 combines with J gene TRBJ2-7; TRBD2 might be the D (6 bases). Germline CDR1 SGHRS, CDR2 YFSETQ. With 2 bases removed from V and 3 bases from J, the gap between germline ends came to 9 bases. The CDR3 has 13 residues. CDR3 nucleotides: TGCGCCAGCAGCTTAACTAGCAACTACGAGCAGTACTTC. This encodes CASSLTSNYEQYF.

The genes are TRBV6-5 and TRBJ2-4; D unresolved. Germline V gives CDR1 MNHEY, CDR2 SVGAGI. The CDR3 is made up of 14 amino acids. Trimming took off 6 bases at V and 0 bases at J, with 9 bases between the two ends. The CDR3 is CASRKDLAKNIQYF. CDR3 in DNA: TGTGCCAGCAGAAAGGACCTAGCCAAAAACATTCAGTACTTC.

The chain employs TRBV5-4 and TRBJ2-7; weak D call: TRBD2 (6 bases). V was shortened by 1 base and J by 3 bases, with 14 bases between the two germline ends. CDR1 SGHNT and CDR2 YYREEE come from the germline V gene (reference sequence). The CDR3 sequence is 15 residues long. The CDR3 bases are TGTGCCAGCAGCTTGAGGGTCCGGGGGAGCTACGAGCAGTACTTC. As protein: CASSLRVRGSYEQYF.

This clone was detected only a few times. The chain uses TRBV11-2 and TRBJ2-1; TRBD1 agrees at 8 bases. The CDR3 runs 15 residues. The V segment lost 3 bases and the J segment 10 bases; nucleotides outside the gene matches: 11. CDR1 is SGHAT and CDR2 is FQNNGV in the germline V gene. This chain's CDR3 is CASSFRTGWEEEQFF. In DNA, the CDR3 is TGTGCCAGCAGCTTTCGGACAGGGTGGGAAGAGGAGCAGTTCTTC.

This clone appeared a few times. The chain couples TRBV20-1 to TRBJ1-1; D unresolved. Deletions cut 2 bases from V and 0 bases from J, with 1 base between. The V gene's germline CDR1 is DFQATT and CDR2 SNEGSKA (reference sequence). The CDR3 loop spans 11 amino acids. The CDR3 nucleotides read TGCAGTGCTAGACTGAACACTGAAGCTTTCTTT. Encoded protein: CSARLNTEAFF.

In DNA, the CDR3 is TGTGCCAGCAGTTTATGGGAGGGAGGCATGAACACTGAAGCTTTCTTT. Its protein product is CASSLWEGGMNTEAFF. This chain connects TRBV27 to TRBJ1-1; the D is unclear. V was trimmed by 1 base and J by 0 bases, leaving 12 bases between them. The length of the CDR3 is 16 residues. In germline, CDR1 is MNHEY, CDR2 SMNVEV (reference sequence).

The genes are TRBV18 and TRBJ2-7; D is unclear. CDR1 and CDR2 from the germline V gene are KGHSH and LQKENI. The V end was cut by 0 bases, the J end by 5 bases, with 11 bases between. This CDR3 region has 14 residues. DNA for the CDR3: TGTGCCAGCTCACCACCAGGACGGGCCGACGAGCAGTACTTC. Translation: CASSPPGRADEQYF.

V gene TRBV30 combines with J gene TRBJ1-1; no clear D. The germline V and J ends were trimmed by 5 bases and 6 bases, with 10 bases remaining between them. The CDR3 has 11 amino acids. Germline assignment: CDR1 GTSNPN and CDR2 SVGIG (reference sequence). The CDR3: CAWAVRSEAFF. The CDR3 region has the DNA TGTGCCTGGGCTGTTCGGTCTGAAGCTTTCTTT.

This clone came up a few times. In nucleotides, the CDR3 is TGTGCCAGCAGTGCCTGGGATGCAACTAATGAAAAACTGTTTTTT. The encoded protein is CASSAWDATNEKLFF. J is TRBJ1-4 and V is TRBV28; D unresolved. Germline-derived CDR1 and CDR2 are MDHEN and SYDVKM. The CDR3 length is 15 residues. The V end lost 5 bases, the J end lost 0 bases, and 10 bases lay between the germline ends.

The chain carries TRBV5-8 and TRBJ1-2; TRBD1 matches 7 bases. This CDR3 region has 16 residues. Germline lookup yields CDR1 SGHTS and CDR2 YDEGEE. V was pared by 3 bases and J by 8 bases, with 16 bases of the junction left unmatched. The CDR3 sequence: CASSSTGTQGIRGYTF. CDR3 nucleotides: TGTGCCAGCAGCTCCACCGGGACACAGGGGATAAGAGGCTACACCTTC.

This chain uses TRBV7-9 with TRBJ2-7; possibly TRBD2 for D (7 bases). Germline lookup yields CDR1 SEHNR and CDR2 FQNEAQ (reference sequence). This CDR3 has 13 amino acids. The V and J ends lost 2 bases and 6 bases respectively, with 11 bases between them. CDR3: CASSLSRGAEQYF. The DNA for the CDR3 is TGTGCCAGCAGCTTAAGTCGGGGGGCCGAGCAGTACTTC.

The chain carries TRBV2 and TRBJ2-1; 13 nucleotides match TRBD2. CDR1 and CDR2 from the germline V gene are SNHLY and FYNNEI. The length of the CDR3 is 16 residues. V lost 7 bases and J lost 8; bases outside the gene matches: 11. In nucleotides, the CDR3 is TGTGCCAGCAAGCGAGAGGGACTAGCGGGGAGGTATGAGCAGTTCTTC. It is translated as CASKREGLAGRYEQFF.